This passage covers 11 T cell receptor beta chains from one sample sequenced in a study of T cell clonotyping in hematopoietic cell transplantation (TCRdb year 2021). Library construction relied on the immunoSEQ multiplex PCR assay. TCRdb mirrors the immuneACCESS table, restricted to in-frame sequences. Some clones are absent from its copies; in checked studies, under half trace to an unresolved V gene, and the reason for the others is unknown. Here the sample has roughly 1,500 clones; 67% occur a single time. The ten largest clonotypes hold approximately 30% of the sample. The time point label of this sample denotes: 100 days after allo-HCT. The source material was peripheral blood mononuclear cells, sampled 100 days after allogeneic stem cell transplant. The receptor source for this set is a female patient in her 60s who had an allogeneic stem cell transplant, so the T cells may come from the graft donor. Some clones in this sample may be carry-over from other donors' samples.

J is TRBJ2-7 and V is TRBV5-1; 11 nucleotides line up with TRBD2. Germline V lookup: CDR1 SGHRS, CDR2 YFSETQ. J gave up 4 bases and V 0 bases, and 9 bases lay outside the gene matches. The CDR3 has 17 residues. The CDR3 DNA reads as TGCGCCAGCAGCTTGGATCTAGCGGGAGGCCTCGCGTACGAGCAGTACTTC. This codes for CASSLDLAGGLAYEQYF.

CDR3 coding DNA: TGTGCCAGCAGTTACGGGGGCGAGGGCTACACCTTC. Translating gives CASSYGGEGYTF. This chain joins TRBV6-9 and TRBJ1-2; maybe TRBD1 (6 bases). With 3 bases removed from V and 8 bases from J, the gap between germline ends came to 10 bases. The V gene's germline CDR1 is MNHGY and CDR2 SVAAGI. The CDR3 runs 12 residues.

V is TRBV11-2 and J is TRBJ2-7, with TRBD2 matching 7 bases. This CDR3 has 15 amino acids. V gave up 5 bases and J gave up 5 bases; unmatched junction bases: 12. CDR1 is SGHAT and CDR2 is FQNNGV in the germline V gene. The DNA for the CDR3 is TGTGCCAGCAGCCAATGGGGGGGGACGTACGACGAGCAGTACTTC. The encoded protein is CASSQWGGTYDEQYF.

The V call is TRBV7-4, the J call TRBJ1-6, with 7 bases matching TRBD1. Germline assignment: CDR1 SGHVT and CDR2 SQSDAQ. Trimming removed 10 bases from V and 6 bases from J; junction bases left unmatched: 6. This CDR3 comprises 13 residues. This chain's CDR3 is CATRQGPNSPLHF. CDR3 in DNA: TGTGCCACCAGACAGGGTCCTAATTCACCCCTCCACTTT.

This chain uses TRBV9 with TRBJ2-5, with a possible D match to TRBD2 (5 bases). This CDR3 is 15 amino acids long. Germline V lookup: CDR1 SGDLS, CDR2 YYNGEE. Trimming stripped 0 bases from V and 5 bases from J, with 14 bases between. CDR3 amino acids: CASSVAGKGRETQYF. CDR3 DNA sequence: TGTGCCAGCAGCGTAGCGGGGAAAGGTCGCGAGACCCAGTACTTC.

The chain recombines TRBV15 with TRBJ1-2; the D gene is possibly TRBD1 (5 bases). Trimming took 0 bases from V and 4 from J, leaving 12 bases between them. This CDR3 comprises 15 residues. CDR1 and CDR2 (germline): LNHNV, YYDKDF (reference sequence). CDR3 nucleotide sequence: TGTGCCACCAGCAGAGATTCCCAGGGAAGCTATGGCTACACCTTC. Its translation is CATSRDSQGSYGYTF.

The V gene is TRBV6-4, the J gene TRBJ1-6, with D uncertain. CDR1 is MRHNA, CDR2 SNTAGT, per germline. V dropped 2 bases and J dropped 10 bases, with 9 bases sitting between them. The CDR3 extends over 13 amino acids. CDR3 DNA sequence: TGTGCCAGCAGTGACCTGGTAGGCTCACCCCTCCACTTT. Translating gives CASSDLVGSPLHF.

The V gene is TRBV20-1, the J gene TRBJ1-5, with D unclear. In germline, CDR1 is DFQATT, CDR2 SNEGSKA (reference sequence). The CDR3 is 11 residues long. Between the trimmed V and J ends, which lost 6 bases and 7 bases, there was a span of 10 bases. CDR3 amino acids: CSAGASQPQHF. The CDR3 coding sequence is TGCAGTGCGGGAGCGTCCCAGCCCCAGCATTTT.

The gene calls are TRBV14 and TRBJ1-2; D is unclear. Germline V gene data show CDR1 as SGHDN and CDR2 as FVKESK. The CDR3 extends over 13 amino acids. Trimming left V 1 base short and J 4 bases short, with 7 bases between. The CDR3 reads CASSQVRSYGYTF. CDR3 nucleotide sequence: TGTGCCAGCAGCCAAGTTCGATCCTATGGCTACACCTTC.

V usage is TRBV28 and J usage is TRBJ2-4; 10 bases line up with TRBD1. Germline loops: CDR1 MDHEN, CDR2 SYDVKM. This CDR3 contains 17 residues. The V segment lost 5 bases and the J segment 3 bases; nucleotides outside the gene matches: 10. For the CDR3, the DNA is TGTGCCAGCAGTCTCACCGGACAGGGGGGAGTCAAAAACATTCAGTACTTC. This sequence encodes CASSLTGQGGVKNIQYF.

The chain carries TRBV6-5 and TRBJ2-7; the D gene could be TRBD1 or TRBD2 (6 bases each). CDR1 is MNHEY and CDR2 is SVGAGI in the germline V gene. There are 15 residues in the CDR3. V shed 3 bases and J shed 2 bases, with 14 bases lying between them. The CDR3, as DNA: TGTGCCAGCAGTTATTACGGGGGCTTAGCCTACGAGCAGTACTTC. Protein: CASSYYGGLAYEQYF.